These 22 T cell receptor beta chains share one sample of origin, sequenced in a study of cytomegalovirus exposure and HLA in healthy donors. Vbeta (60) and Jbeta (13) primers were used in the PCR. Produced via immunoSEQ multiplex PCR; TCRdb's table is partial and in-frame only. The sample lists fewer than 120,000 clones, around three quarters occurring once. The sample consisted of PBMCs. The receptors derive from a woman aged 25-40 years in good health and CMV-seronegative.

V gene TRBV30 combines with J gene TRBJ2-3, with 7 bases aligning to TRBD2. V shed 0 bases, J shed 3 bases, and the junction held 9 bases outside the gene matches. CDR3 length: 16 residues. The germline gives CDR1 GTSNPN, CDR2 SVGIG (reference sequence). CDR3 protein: CAWSVGGEGITDTQYF. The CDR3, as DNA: TGTGCCTGGAGTGTGGGGGGGGAGGGCATAACAGATACGCAGTATTTT. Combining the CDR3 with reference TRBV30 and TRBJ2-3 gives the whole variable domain SQTIHQWPATLVQPVGSPLSLECTVEGTSNPNLYWYRQAAGRGLQLLFYSVGIGQISSEVPQNLSASRPQDRQFILSSKKLLLSDSGFYLCAWSVGGEGITDTQYFGPGTRLTVL.

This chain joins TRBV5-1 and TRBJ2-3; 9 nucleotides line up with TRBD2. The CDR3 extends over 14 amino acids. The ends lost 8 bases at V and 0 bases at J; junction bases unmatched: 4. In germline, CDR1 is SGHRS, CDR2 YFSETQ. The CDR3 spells CASRTSASTDTQYF. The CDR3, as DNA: TGCGCCAGTCGGACTAGCGCTAGCACAGATACGCAGTATTTT.

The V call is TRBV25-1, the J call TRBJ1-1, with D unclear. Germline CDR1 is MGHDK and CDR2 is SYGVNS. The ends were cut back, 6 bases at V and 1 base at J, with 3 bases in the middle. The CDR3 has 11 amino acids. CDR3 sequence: CASSWNTEAFF. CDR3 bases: TGTGCCAGCAGCTGGAACACTGAAGCTTTCTTT.

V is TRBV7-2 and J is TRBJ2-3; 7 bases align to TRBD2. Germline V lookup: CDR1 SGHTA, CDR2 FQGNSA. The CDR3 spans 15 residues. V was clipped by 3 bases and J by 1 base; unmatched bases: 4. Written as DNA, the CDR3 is TGTGCCAGCAGCTTTCGACGGGGGGGCACAGATACGCAGTATTTT. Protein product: CASSFRRGGTDTQYF.

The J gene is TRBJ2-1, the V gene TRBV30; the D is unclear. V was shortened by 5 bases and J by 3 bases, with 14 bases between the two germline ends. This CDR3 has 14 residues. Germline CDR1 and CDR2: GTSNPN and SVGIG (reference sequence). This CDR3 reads CAWGDSSHYNEQFF. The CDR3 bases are TGTGCCTGGGGAGACTCCTCTCACTACAATGAGCAGTTCTTC.

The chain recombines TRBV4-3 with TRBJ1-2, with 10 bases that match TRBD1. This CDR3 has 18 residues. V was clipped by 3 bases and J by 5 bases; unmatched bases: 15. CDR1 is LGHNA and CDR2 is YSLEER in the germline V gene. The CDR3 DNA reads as TGCGCCAGCAGCCAGGGGGGGACAGGGGAATTGCCCTGGTATGGCTACACCTTC. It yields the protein CASSQGGTGELPWYGYTF.

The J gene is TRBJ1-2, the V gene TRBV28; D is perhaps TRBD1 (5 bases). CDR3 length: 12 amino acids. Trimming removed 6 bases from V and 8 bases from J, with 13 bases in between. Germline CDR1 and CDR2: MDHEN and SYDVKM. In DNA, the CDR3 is TGTGCCAGCAGCTCGGGGGAATTCGGCTACACCTTC. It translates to CASSSGEFGYTF.

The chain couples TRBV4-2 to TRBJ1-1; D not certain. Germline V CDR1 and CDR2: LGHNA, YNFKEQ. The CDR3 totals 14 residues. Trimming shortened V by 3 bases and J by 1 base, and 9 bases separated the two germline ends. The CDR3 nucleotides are TGTGCCAGCAGCCAGACTGGGTGGAACACTGAAGCTTTCTTT. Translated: CASSQTGWNTEAFF.

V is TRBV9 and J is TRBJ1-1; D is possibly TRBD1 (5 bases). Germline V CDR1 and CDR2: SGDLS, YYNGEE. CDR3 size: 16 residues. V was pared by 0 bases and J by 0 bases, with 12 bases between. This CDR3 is CASSVVSGRMNTEAFF. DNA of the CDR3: TGTGCCAGCAGCGTAGTTTCAGGGAGGATGAACACTGAAGCTTTCTTT.

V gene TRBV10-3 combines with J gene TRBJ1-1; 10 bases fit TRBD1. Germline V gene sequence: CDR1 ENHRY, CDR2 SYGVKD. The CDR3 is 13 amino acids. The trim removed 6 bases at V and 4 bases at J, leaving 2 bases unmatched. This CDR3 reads CAISRTGGTEAFF. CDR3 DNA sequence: TGTGCCATCAGCCGGACAGGGGGCACTGAAGCTTTCTTT.

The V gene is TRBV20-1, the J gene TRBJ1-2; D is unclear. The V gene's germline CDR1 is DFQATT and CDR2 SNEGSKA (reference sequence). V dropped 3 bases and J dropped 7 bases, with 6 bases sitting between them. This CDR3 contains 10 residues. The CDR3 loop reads CSASRAGYTF. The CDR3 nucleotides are TGCAGTGCTAGTAGAGCTGGCTACACCTTC.

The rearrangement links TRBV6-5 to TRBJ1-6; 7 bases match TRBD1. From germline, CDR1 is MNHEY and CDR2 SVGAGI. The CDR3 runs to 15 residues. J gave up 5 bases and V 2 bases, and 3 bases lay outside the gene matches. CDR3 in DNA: TGTGCCAGCAGTTACGTGGGGACAGATAATTCACCCCTCCACTTT. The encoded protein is CASSYVGTDNSPLHF.

The CDR3 sequence: CASRPDRPSNQPQHF. CDR3 nucleotides: TGTGCCAGCAGGCCGGACAGGCCTAGCAATCAGCCCCAGCATTTT. This chain connects TRBV6-4 to TRBJ1-5; the match to TRBD1 covers 7 bases. The CDR3 runs to 15 residues. The ends lost 6 bases at V and 0 bases at J; junction bases unmatched: 5. Germline CDR1 is MRHNA and CDR2 is SNTAGT.

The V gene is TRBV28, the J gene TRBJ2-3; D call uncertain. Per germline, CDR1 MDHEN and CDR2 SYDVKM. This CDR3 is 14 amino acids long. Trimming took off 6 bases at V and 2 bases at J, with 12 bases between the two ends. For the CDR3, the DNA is TGTGCCAGCAGGTGGAGCCGGTCCACAGATACGCAGTATTTT. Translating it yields CASRWSRSTDTQYF.

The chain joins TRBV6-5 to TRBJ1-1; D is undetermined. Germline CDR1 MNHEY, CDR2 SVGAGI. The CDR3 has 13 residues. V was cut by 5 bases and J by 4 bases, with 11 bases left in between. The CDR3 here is CASSHPGGTEAFF. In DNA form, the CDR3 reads TGTGCCAGCAGTCACCCGGGTGGCACTGAAGCTTTCTTT.

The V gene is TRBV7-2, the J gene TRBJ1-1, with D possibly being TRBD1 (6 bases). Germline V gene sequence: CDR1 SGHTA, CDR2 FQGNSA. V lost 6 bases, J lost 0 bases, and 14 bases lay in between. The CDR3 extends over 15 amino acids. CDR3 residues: CASRPRTAMNTEAFF. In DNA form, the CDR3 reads TGTGCCAGCAGACCCAGGACAGCGATGAACACTGAAGCTTTCTTT.

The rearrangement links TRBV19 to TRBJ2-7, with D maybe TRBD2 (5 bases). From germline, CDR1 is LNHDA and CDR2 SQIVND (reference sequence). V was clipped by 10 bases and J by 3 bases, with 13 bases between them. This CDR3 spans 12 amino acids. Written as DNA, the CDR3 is TGTGCCACCTCCGCCGGGGTCTACGAGCAGTACTTC. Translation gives CATSAGVYEQYF.

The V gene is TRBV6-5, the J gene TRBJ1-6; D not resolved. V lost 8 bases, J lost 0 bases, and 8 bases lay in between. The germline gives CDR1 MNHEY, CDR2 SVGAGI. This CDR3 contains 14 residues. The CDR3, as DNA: TGTGCCAGCGGGCCGAGCTCCTATAATTCACCCCTCCACTTT. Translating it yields CASGPSSYNSPLHF.

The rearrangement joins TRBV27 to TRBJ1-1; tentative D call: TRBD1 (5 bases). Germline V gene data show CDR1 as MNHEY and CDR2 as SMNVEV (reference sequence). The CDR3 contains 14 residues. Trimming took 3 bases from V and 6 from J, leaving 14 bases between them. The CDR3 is CASSFQQAWPEAFF. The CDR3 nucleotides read TGTGCCAGCAGTTTTCAACAGGCTTGGCCTGAAGCTTTCTTT.

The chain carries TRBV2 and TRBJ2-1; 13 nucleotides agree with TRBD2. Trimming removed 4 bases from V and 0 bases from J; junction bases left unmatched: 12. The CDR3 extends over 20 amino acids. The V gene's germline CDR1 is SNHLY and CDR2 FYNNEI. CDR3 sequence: CASSGGLAGSSGSSYNEQFF. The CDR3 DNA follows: TGTGCCAGCAGTGGGGGACTAGCGGGGTCATCAGGGAGCTCCTACAATGAGCAGTTCTTC.

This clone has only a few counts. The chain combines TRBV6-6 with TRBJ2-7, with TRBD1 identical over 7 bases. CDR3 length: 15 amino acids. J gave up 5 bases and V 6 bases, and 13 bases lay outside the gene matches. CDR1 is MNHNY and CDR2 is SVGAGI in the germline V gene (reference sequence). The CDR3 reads CASSSPRQGVHEQYF. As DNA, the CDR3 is TGTGCCAGCAGCAGCCCCCGTCAGGGGGTCCACGAGCAGTACTTC.

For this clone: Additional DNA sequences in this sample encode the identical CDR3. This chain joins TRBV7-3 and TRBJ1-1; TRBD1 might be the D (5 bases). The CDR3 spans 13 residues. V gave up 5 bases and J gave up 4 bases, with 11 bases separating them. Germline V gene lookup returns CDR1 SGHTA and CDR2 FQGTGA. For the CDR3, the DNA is TGTGCCAGCAGCCTGGGGGGTGGCACTGAAGCTTTCTTT. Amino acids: CASSLGGGTEAFF.